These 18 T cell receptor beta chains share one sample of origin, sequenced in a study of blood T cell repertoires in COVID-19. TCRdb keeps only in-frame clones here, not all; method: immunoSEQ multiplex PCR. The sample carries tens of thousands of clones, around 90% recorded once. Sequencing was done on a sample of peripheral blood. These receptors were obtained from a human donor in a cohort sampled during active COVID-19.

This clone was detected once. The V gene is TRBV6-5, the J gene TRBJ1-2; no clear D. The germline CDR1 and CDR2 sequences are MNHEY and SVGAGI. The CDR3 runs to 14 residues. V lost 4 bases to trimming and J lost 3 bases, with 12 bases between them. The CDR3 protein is CASSSRGVHYGYTF. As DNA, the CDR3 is TGTGCCAGCAGTTCCCGCGGGGTGCACTATGGCTACACCTTC.

This CDR3 reads CASSPQGISTEAFF. The CDR3 DNA is TGTGCCAGCAGCCCACAGGGGATCTCCACTGAAGCTTTCTTT. The gene calls are TRBV16 and TRBJ1-1; 7 bases line up with TRBD1. This CDR3 comprises 14 residues. The junction had 6 bases not matched to a gene; V was cut back by 4 bases and J by 4 bases. Per the germline V gene, CDR1 is KGHSY and CDR2 is FQNENV.

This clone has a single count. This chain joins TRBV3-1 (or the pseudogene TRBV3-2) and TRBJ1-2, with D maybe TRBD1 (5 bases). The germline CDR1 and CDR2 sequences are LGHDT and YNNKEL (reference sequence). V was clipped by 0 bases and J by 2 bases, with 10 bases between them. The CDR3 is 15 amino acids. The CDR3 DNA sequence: TGTGCCAGCAGCCAAGACCCGGGGGGGAACTATGGCTACACCTTC. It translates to CASSQDPGGNYGYTF.

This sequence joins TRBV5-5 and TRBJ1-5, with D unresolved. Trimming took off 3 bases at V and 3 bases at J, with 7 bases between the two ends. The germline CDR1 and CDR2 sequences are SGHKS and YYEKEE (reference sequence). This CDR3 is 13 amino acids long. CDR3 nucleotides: TGTGCCAGCAGCTCGGGTTTCAATCAGCCCCAGCATTTT. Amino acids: CASSSGFNQPQHF.

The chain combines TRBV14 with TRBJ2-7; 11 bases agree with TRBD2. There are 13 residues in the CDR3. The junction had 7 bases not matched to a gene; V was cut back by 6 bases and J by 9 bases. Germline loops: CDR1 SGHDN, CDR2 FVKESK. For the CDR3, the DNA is TGTGCCAGCAGAGATAGCGGGGGGGCCCGGCAGTACTTC. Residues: CASRDSGGARQYF.

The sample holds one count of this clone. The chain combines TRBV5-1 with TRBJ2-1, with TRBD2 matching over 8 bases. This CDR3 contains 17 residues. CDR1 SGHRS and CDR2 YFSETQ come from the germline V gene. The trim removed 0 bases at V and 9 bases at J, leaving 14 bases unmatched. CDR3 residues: CASSLDGRGMGRSEQFF. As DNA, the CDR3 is TGCGCCAGCAGCTTGGACGGGAGGGGTATGGGGCGAAGTGAGCAGTTCTTC.

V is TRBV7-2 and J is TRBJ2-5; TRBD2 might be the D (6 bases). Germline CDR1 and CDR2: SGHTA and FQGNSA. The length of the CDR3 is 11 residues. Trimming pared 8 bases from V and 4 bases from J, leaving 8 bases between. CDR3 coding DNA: TGTGCCAGCGGAGGGAGAGAGACCCAGTACTTC. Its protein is CASGGRETQYF. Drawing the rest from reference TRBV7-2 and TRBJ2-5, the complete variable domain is GAGVSQSPSNKVTEKGKDVELRCDPISGHTALYWYRQSLGQGLEFLIYFQGNSAPDKSGLPSDRFSAERTGGSVSTLTIQRTQQEDSAVYLCASGGRETQYFGPGTRLLVL.

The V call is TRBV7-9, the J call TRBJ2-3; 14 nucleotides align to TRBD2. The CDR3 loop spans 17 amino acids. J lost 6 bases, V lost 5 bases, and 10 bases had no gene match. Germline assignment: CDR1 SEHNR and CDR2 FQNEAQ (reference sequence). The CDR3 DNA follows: TGTGCCAGCAGCCGACGACTAGCGGGAGGGCCTGGGGATACGCAGTATTTT. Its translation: CASSRRLAGGPGDTQYF.

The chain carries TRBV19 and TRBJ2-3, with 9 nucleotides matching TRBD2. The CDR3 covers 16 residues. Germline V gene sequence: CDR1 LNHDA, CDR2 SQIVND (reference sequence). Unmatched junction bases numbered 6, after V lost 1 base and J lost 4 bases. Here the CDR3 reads CASSIVPSGMSDTQYF. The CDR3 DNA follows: TGTGCCAGTAGTATAGTTCCTAGCGGGATGTCAGATACGCAGTATTTT.

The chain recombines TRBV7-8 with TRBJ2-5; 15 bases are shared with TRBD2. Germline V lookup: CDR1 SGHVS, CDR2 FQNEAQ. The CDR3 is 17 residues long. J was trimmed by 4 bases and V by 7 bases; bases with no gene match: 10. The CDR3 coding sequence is TGTGCCAGCAATCCTGGGCGGACTAGCGGGGGGGGAGAGACCCAGTACTTC. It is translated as CASNPGRTSGGGETQYF. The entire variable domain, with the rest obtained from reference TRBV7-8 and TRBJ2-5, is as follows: GAGVSQSPRYKVAKRGQDVALRCDPISGHVSLFWYQQALGQGPEFLTYFQNEAQLDKSGLPSDRFFAERPEGSVSTLKIQRTQQEDSAVYLCASNPGRTSGGGETQYFGPGTRLLVL.

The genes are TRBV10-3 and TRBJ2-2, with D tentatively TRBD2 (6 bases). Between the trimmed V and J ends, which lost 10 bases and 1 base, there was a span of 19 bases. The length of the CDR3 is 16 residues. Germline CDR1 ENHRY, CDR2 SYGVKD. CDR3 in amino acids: CANSWGGVGNTGELFF. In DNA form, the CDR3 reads TGTGCCAACTCGTGGGGCGGGGTCGGGAACACCGGGGAGCTGTTTTTT.

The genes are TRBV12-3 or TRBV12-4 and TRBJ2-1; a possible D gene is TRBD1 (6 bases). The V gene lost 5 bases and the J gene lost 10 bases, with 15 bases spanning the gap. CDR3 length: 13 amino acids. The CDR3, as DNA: TGTGCCAGCAGTCTCGCCCGGACAGCCGAGCAGTTCTTC. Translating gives CASSLARTAEQFF.

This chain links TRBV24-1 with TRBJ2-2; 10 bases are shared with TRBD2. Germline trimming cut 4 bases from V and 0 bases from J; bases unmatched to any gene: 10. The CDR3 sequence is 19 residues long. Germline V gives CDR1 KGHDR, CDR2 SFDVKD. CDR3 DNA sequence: TGTGCCACCAGTGAAGGACAGGGCCTAGCGGGAGCGAACACCGGGGAGCTGTTTTTT. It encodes CATSEGQGLAGANTGELFF.

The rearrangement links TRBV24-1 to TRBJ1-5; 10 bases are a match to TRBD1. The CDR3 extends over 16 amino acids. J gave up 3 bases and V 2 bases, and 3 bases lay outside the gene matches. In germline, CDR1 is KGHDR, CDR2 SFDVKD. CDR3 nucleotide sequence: TGTGCCACCAGTGATTCGGACAGGGGGGACAATCAGCCCCAGCATTTT. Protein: CATSDSDRGDNQPQHF.

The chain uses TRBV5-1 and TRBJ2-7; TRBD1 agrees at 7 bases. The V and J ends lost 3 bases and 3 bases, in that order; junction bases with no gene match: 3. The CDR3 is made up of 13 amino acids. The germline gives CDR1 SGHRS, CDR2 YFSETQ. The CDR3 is CASSWDSDYEQYF. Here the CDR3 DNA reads TGCGCCAGCAGCTGGGACAGTGACTACGAGCAGTACTTC.

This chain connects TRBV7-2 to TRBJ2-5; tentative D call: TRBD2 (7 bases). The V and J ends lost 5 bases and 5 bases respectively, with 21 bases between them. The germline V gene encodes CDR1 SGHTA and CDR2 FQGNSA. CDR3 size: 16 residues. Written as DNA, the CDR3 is TGTGCCAGCAGCCCCAGCGGCGGGGGAGGGGGGGAGACCCAGTACTTC. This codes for CASSPSGGGGGETQYF. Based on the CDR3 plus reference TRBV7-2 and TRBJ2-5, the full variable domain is GAGVSQSPSNKVTEKGKDVELRCDPISGHTALYWYRQSLGQGLEFLIYFQGNSAPDKSGLPSDRFSAERTGGSVSTLTIQRTQQEDSAVYLCASSPSGGGGGETQYFGPGTRLLVL.

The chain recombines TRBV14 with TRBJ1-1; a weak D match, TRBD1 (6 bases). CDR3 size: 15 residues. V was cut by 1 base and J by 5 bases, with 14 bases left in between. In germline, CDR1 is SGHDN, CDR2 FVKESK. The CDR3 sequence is CASSQARGARTEAFF. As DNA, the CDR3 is TGTGCCAGCAGCCAAGCCCGGGGGGCGCGAACTGAAGCTTTCTTT.

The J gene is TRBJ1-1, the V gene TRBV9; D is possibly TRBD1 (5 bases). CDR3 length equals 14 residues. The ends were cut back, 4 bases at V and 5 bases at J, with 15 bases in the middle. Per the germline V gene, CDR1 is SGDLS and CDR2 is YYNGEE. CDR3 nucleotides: TGTGCCAGCAGCCCCCACAATGGGGCGACTGAAGCTTTCTTT. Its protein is CASSPHNGATEAFF.